A single sample is the source of the 13 T cell receptor beta chains below, sequenced in a study of T cell repertoires in cytomegalovirus infection. Using its own MiXCR run on the reads, TCRdb lists one record per CDR3 protein. The sample yields roughly 180,000 distinct CDR3 sequences, about a fifth seen once. The antigens for these receptors are not known. The sample consisted of CD8+ T cells from cultured PBMCs, taken from culture after CMV antigen stimulation. The receptors here all came from a human donor in good health (CMV status not recorded). Some clones in this sample may be carry-over from other donors' samples.

The chain couples TRBV30 to TRBJ1-5, with D unclear. V gave up 2 bases and J gave up 3 bases, with 14 bases separating them. The CDR3 length is 15 residues. The germline V gene has CDR1 GTSNPN and CDR2 SVGIG (reference sequence). The CDR3, as DNA: TGTGCCTGGAGTCCCAGTACTTTCTCCAATCAGCCCCAGCATTTT. Translation gives CAWSPSTFSNQPQHF.

The rearrangement joins TRBV7-2 to TRBJ2-7; D may be TRBD1 (6 bases). V gave up 8 bases and J gave up 2 bases, with 31 bases separating them. The CDR3 spans 19 residues. Looked up from germline, CDR1 is SGHTA and CDR2 is FQGNSA. The CDR3 loop is CASPLPRGRDIVEPYEQYF. CDR3 in DNA: TGTGCCAGCCCTCTCCCCCGAGGTCGGGACATCGTCGAACCCTACGAGCAGTACTTC.

This clonotype has a handful of counts. The CDR3 DNA is TGTGCCAGTAGCCTGGTAAAAGGGAACGAGCAGTACTTC. Its protein is CASSLVKGNEQYF. The V gene is TRBV19, the J gene TRBJ2-7; D not certain. The CDR3 is 13 residues long. V dropped 6 bases and J dropped 5 bases, with 14 bases sitting between them. The germline V gene encodes CDR1 LNHDA and CDR2 SQIVND (reference sequence).

This rearrangement joins TRBV6-2 or TRBV6-3 to TRBJ2-1; 9 positions agree with TRBD1. The length of the CDR3 is 14 residues. The V gene's germline CDR1 is MNHEY and CDR2 SVGEGT. Trimming at V came to 4 bases and at J to 5 bases, leaving 3 bases not matched to a gene. The CDR3 sequence is CASSLWDRDNEQFF. The CDR3 DNA follows: TGTGCCAGCAGTTTATGGGACAGGGACAATGAGCAGTTCTTC.

This clonotype appeared a few times. V gene TRBV7-2 combines with J gene TRBJ1-2; D uncertain. The germline V gene encodes CDR1 SGHTA and CDR2 FQGNSA. Trimming pared 0 bases from V and 3 bases from J, leaving 11 bases between. This CDR3 has 15 residues. The CDR3 DNA reads TGTGCCAGCAGCTTAGCGCAAGGGTCTCACTATGGCTACACCTTC. Residues: CASSLAQGSHYGYTF.

The rearrangement links TRBV12-3 or TRBV12-4 to TRBJ2-2; TRBD1 matches at 9 bases. The CDR3 is 16 amino acids. With 6 bases clipped from V and 9 bases from J, the junction kept 14 bases outside the gene matches. Here the CDR3 reads CASRDRRDRVIRELFF. The CDR3 DNA reads TGTGCCAGCAGGGATCGCCGGGACAGGGTAATCAGGGAGCTGTTTTTT.

The sample holds a few counts of this clonotype. The chain couples TRBV27 to TRBJ1-1, with unresolved D. Germline V lookup: CDR1 MNHEY, CDR2 SMNVEV (reference sequence). Trimming pared 0 bases from V and 1 base from J, leaving 18 bases between. CDR3 length: 18 amino acids. The DNA for the CDR3 is TGTGCCAGCAGTTTATCGGTCGGGGAGGCACAGCCGAACACTGAAGCTTTCTTT. It is translated as CASSLSVGEAQPNTEAFF.

This clonotype was detected a few times. The rearrangement joins TRBV2 to TRBJ1-6; D call uncertain. The length of the CDR3 is 14 residues. Germline V gene data show CDR1 as SNHLY and CDR2 as FYNNEI. Trimming cost V 0 bases and J 14 bases, with 14 bases left between them. CDR3 residues: CASSEASGPLTLHF. For the CDR3, the DNA is TGTGCCAGCAGTGAAGCGTCCGGGCCCCTAACCCTCCACTTT.

The chain couples TRBV7-9 to TRBJ2-1; a possible D gene is TRBD1 (5 bases). Looked up from germline, CDR1 is SEHNR and CDR2 is FQNEAQ (reference sequence). This CDR3 region has 16 residues. The ends were cut back, 5 bases at V and 5 bases at J, with 19 bases in the middle. Here the CDR3 reads CASSPRAGPRDNEQFF. DNA for the CDR3: TGTGCCAGCAGCCCCCGCGCCGGCCCCAGGGACAATGAGCAGTTCTTC.

In its sample, this clonotype was seen a few times. This chain connects TRBV10-3 to TRBJ1-1; the D gene is possibly TRBD1 (6 bases). This CDR3 has 17 residues. Trimming left V 1 base short and J 2 bases short, with 17 bases between. Per germline, CDR1 ENHRY and CDR2 SYGVKD. The CDR3 loop reads CAISELGTTRTNTEAFF. The CDR3 DNA reads TGTGCCATCAGTGAGTTAGGGACAACTCGAACTAACACTGAAGCTTTCTTT.

The V call is TRBV7-9, the J call TRBJ1-1; D is unclear. This CDR3 region has 15 residues. Between the trimmed V and J ends, which lost 5 bases and 1 base, there was a span of 14 bases. CDR1 SEHNR and CDR2 FQNEAQ come from the germline V gene (reference sequence). CDR3 coding DNA: TGTGCCAGCAGCCCAATGCCCGGGCGGAACACTGAAGCTTTCTTT. It translates to CASSPMPGRNTEAFF.

The sample holds a few counts of this clonotype. One junction end disagrees with the germline gene, perhaps due to a read error. This sequence joins TRBV7-2 and TRBJ2-5; the D call may be TRBD1 or TRBD2 (5 bases each). This CDR3 is built from 14 residues. Germline CDR1 is SGHTA and CDR2 is FQGNSA. CDR3 bases: TGTGCCAGCAACTTACTATTGTGGGGGGAGACCCAGTACTTC. Amino acids: CASNLLLWGETQYF.

This clonotype was seen once. The J gene is TRBJ2-2, the V gene TRBV6-6; 9 positions match TRBD2. Germline-derived CDR1 and CDR2 are MNHNY and SVGAGI (reference sequence). The CDR3 sequence is 17 residues long. V was clipped by 4 bases and J by 5 bases; unmatched bases: 11. The CDR3 coding sequence is TGTGCCAGCAGTTTTTTGGCGGGGGGGCCATGGACCGGGGAGCTGTTTTTT. Protein sequence: CASSFLAGGPWTGELFF.